These 24 T cell receptor beta chains were sequenced from one sample in a study of cytomegalovirus exposure and HLA in healthy donors. Amplification used 60 Vbeta primers and 13 Jbeta primers. The table came from immunoSEQ multiplex PCR; TCRdb's copy has only in-frame clones and leaves some out. The data hold 100,000 to 150,000 clones, with around 80% observed a single time. The sequencing sample was made of PBMCs. The receptors shown here come from a female donor in good health and CMV-seronegative.

The V gene is TRBV19, the J gene TRBJ2-1; D is ambiguous. The CDR3 contains 12 residues. The V gene's germline CDR1 is LNHDA and CDR2 SQIVND (reference sequence). Trimming shortened V by 1 base and J by 7 bases, and 5 bases separated the two germline ends. CDR3 region: CASSIAGNEQFF. CDR3 coding DNA: TGTGCCAGTAGTATAGCCGGGAATGAGCAGTTCTTC.

This clone came up a few times. This sequence joins TRBV5-1 and TRBJ2-1, with 9 bases aligning to TRBD1. Germline loops: CDR1 SGHRS, CDR2 YFSETQ. Unmatched junction bases numbered 3, after V lost 0 bases and J lost 2 bases. This CDR3 is 16 amino acids long. CDR3 loop: CASSLGTGEPYNEQFF. Written as DNA, the CDR3 is TGCGCCAGCAGCTTGGGGACAGGGGAGCCCTACAATGAGCAGTTCTTC.

The chain is built from TRBV6-1 and TRBJ1-5, with D uncertain. This CDR3 is 13 amino acids long. Trimming stripped 6 bases from V and 3 bases from J, with 9 bases between. CDR1 is MNHNS and CDR2 is SASEGT in the germline V gene. CDR3 protein: CASRRVDNQPQHF. Written as DNA, the CDR3 is TGTGCCAGCAGACGGGTAGACAATCAGCCCCAGCATTTT.

The J gene is TRBJ2-7, the V gene TRBV7-8; unclear D gene. CDR3 size: 13 residues. The germline V gene has CDR1 SGHVS and CDR2 FQNEAQ. V was cut by 2 bases and J by 1 base, with 6 bases left in between. CDR3 in amino acids: CASSLSGSYEQYF. The CDR3 coding sequence is TGTGCCAGCAGCTTATCCGGGTCCTACGAGCAGTACTTC.

In its sample, this clone was seen a few times. This chain uses TRBV5-1 with TRBJ1-4; 8 bases are shared with TRBD1. The germline V gene encodes CDR1 SGHRS and CDR2 YFSETQ. Trimming took 4 bases from V and 5 from J; bases not matched to a gene: 7. The CDR3 is 15 amino acids. The CDR3 coding sequence is TGCGCCAGCAGCGGGACAGGTCGAGGGAATGAAAAACTGTTTTTT. Amino acid sequence: CASSGTGRGNEKLFF.

The chain carries TRBV7-9 and TRBJ1-6; D ambiguous. CDR1 and CDR2 (germline): SEHNR, FQNEAQ (reference sequence). V was trimmed by 2 bases and J by 7 bases, leaving 3 bases between them. There are 12 residues in the CDR3. CDR3 amino acids: CASSLPNSPLHF. The CDR3, as DNA: TGTGCCAGCAGCTTACCAAATTCACCCCTCCACTTT.

This clone appeared a few times. The chain is built from TRBV5-5 and TRBJ1-4; TRBD1 agrees at 7 bases. Germline CDR1 reads SGHKS; CDR2 reads YYEKEE (reference sequence). The CDR3 is made up of 13 amino acids. The ends lost 2 bases at V and 6 bases at J; junction bases unmatched: 1. For the CDR3, the DNA is TGTGCCAGCAGCTTCGACAGGGATGAAAAACTGTTTTTT. It specifies CASSFDRDEKLFF.

In this sample, this clone turned up once. This chain joins TRBV28 and TRBJ1-5; a possible D gene is TRBD1 (6 bases). Looked up from germline, CDR1 is MDHEN and CDR2 is SYDVKM. The CDR3 length is 14 residues. Between the trimmed V and J ends, which lost 8 bases and 1 base, there was a span of 12 bases. CDR3 residues: CASLQGLSNQPQHF. The CDR3 DNA follows: TGTGCCAGCCTGCAGGGGCTGAGCAATCAGCCCCAGCATTTT.

The J gene is TRBJ1-1, the V gene TRBV10-3, with a weak D call TRBD1 (6 bases). This CDR3 contains 14 residues. Germline-derived CDR1 and CDR2 are ENHRY and SYGVKD. The germline V and J ends were trimmed by 6 bases and 4 bases, with 15 bases remaining between them. CDR3 coding DNA: TGTGCCATCAGGACCGTCGGACAGCTCACTGAAGCTTTCTTT. As protein: CAIRTVGQLTEAFF.

This clone came up a few times. The chain is built from TRBV16 and TRBJ1-2, with 9 bases fitting TRBD1. The CDR3 has 14 amino acids. Trimming at V came to 4 bases and at J to 4 bases, leaving 4 bases not matched to a gene. Germline V lookup: CDR1 KGHSY, CDR2 FQNENV. CDR3 bases: TGTGCCAGCAGCCGGGGACAGGGAACCTATGGCTACACCTTC. Encoded protein: CASSRGQGTYGYTF. Combining the CDR3 with reference TRBV16 and TRBJ1-2 gives the whole variable domain GEEVAQTPKHLVRGEGQKAKLYCAPIKGHSYVFWYQQVLKNEFKFLISFQNENVFDETGMPKERFSAKCLPNSPCSLEIQATKLEDSAVYFCASSRGQGTYGYTFGSGTRLTVV.

A few counts support this clone. V is TRBV6-5 and J is TRBJ2-1; a weak D match, TRBD1 (5 bases). Trimming cost V 0 bases and J 9 bases, with 9 bases left between them. The CDR3 is 13 amino acids. Looked up from germline, CDR1 is MNHEY and CDR2 is SVGAGI. CDR3 bases: TGTGCCAGCAGTTACTCGGGCCAGGGTGAGCAGTTCTTC. It translates to CASSYSGQGEQFF.

The chain employs TRBV27 and TRBJ1-2; 12 bases are a match to TRBD1. V trimming: 0 bases; J trimming: 8 bases; junction bases outside the gene matches: 4. The CDR3 extends over 15 amino acids. Germline V CDR1 and CDR2: MNHEY, SMNVEV (reference sequence). DNA of the CDR3: TGTGCCAGCAGTTTATCGGGGGGGACAGGGGGCGGCTACACCTTC. Protein sequence: CASSLSGGTGGGYTF.

This chain joins TRBV4-2 and TRBJ2-1, with 9 bases matching TRBD2. The V segment lost 1 base and the J segment 5 bases; nucleotides outside the gene matches: 6. The CDR3 has 16 residues. Looked up from germline, CDR1 is LGHNA and CDR2 is YNFKEQ. CDR3 bases: TGTGCCAGCAGCCAAGGGGGGTTAGCGGGAGACAATGAGCAGTTCTTC. As protein: CASSQGGLAGDNEQFF.

The chain employs TRBV13 and TRBJ1-2, with TRBD1 identical over 9 bases. This CDR3 contains 14 residues. The germline CDR1 and CDR2 sequences are PRHDT and FYEKMQ (reference sequence). Trimming took 5 bases from V and 8 from J; bases not matched to a gene: 9. The CDR3 loop reads CASSQGQGLGGYTF. The CDR3 coding sequence is TGTGCCAGCAGCCAAGGACAGGGGCTGGGCGGCTACACCTTC.

This chain uses TRBV5-1 with TRBJ2-5; D gene ambiguous. The CDR3 totals 12 residues. V was pared by 1 base and J by 2 bases, with 3 bases between. CDR1 and CDR2 (germline): SGHRS, YFSETQ. CDR3 nucleotides: TGCGCCAGCAGCTTGACTCAAGAGACCCAGTACTTC. Translation: CASSLTQETQYF.

The rearrangement uses TRBV27 and TRBJ1-2; a possible D gene is TRBD1 (5 bases). This CDR3 is built from 13 residues. Per the germline V gene, CDR1 is MNHEY and CDR2 is SMNVEV (reference sequence). Between the trimmed V and J ends, which lost 2 bases and 7 bases, there was a span of 11 bases. CDR3 DNA: TGTGCCAGCAGTTTAACGGGGGGACGTGGCTACACCTTC. Protein sequence: CASSLTGGRGYTF.

This chain links TRBV5-1 with TRBJ2-7; D perhaps matches TRBD2 (6 bases). The CDR3 consists of 15 residues. V lost 0 bases, J lost 2 bases, and 12 bases lay in between. CDR1 is SGHRS, CDR2 YFSETQ, per germline. The CDR3 reads CASSLGGTRAYEQYF. The CDR3 bases are TGCGCCAGCAGCTTGGGCGGGACCCGGGCCTACGAGCAGTACTTC. Together with reference TRBV5-1 and TRBJ2-7, the CDR3 gives the full variable domain: KAGVTQTPRYLIKTRGQQVTLSCSPISGHRSVSWYQQTPGQGLQFLFEYFSETQRNKGNFPGRFSGRQFSNSRSEMNVSTLELGDSALYLCASSLGGTRAYEQYFGPGTRLTVT.

V is TRBV27 and J is TRBJ1-1; D is perhaps TRBD1 (6 bases). The CDR3 covers 16 residues. The V gene lost 5 bases and the J gene lost 5 bases, with 21 bases spanning the gap. Germline CDR1 MNHEY, CDR2 SMNVEV (reference sequence). The CDR3 bases are TGTGCCAGCAGTCGGTTGGGTGGTGGGGGCAGGACTGAAGCTTTCTTT. This gives the protein CASSRLGGGGRTEAFF.

The chain has TRBV7-6 and TRBJ2-2, with 9 bases that match TRBD1. The CDR3 sequence is 18 residues long. Per germline, CDR1 SGHVS and CDR2 FNYEAQ. V lost 1 base to trimming and J lost 4 bases; unmatched junction nucleotides: 10. The CDR3 is CASSLVTGTGSRTGELFF. The CDR3 DNA reads as TGTGCCAGCAGCTTAGTTACCGGGACAGGGTCCCGCACCGGGGAGCTGTTTTTT.

This chain connects TRBV4-1 to TRBJ2-2; 12 bases are a match to TRBD2. This CDR3 has 18 residues. V was clipped by 6 bases and J by 3 bases; unmatched bases: 11. Germline CDR1 MGHRA, CDR2 YSYEKL. CDR3 coding DNA: TGCGCCAGCAGATCCGGGCTAGCGGGAGGGCCGGACACCGGGGAGCTGTTTTTT. Its protein product is CASRSGLAGGPDTGELFF.

This rearrangement joins TRBV7-9 to TRBJ2-7, with 9 bases that match TRBD1. CDR1 is SEHNR and CDR2 is FQNEAQ in the germline V gene (reference sequence). The CDR3 consists of 14 residues. Losses at the gene ends were 4 bases for V and 4 bases for J; bases not matched to a gene: 5. The CDR3 sequence: CASSSLDRGYEQYF. The CDR3 region has the DNA TGTGCCAGCAGCTCCCTTGACAGGGGGTACGAGCAGTACTTC.

This clone has only one observation. The chain combines TRBV4-1 with TRBJ2-1; weak D call: TRBD2 (5 bases). CDR1 is MGHRA and CDR2 is YSYEKL in the germline V gene. The CDR3 covers 16 residues. Deletions cut 3 bases from V and 4 bases from J, with 16 bases between. CDR3 nucleotides: TGCGCCAGCAGCCAGGGTGACGGGGATGGATACAATGAGCAGTTCTTC. Translating it yields CASSQGDGDGYNEQFF.

The rearrangement uses TRBV28 and TRBJ2-7; D unclear. The V gene's germline CDR1 is MDHEN and CDR2 SYDVKM. The CDR3 totals 12 residues. The V gene lost 2 bases and the J gene lost 4 bases, with 6 bases spanning the gap. The CDR3 coding sequence is TGTGCCAGCAGTTTAACTGATTACGAGCAGTACTTC. Amino acids: CASSLTDYEQYF.

The sample holds a few counts of this clone. The genes are TRBV7-8 and TRBJ2-5; 12 bases fit TRBD2. Germline V gene data show CDR1 as SGHVS and CDR2 as FQNEAQ. The junction had 4 bases not matched to a gene; V was cut back by 4 bases and J by 4 bases. This CDR3 has 15 amino acids. CDR3 nucleotide sequence: TGTGCCAGCAGCTACCCGGGACTAGCGGGAGAGACCCAGTACTTC. Its protein product is CASSYPGLAGETQYF.